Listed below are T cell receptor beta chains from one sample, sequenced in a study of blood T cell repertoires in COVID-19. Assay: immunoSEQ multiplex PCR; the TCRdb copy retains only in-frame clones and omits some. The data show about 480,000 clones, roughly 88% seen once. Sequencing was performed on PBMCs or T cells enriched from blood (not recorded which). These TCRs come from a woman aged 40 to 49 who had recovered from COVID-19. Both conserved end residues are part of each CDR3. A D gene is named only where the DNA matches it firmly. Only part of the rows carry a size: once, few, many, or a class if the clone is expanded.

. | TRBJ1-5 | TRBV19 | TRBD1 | CASSIDRGNQPQHF | TGTGCCAGTAGTATCGACAGGGGGAATCAGCCCCAGCATTTT
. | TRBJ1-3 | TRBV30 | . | CAWSRRQHWQTNSGNTIYF | TGTGCCTGGAGTAGACGACAGCACTGGCAGACAAACTCTGGAAACACCATATATTTT
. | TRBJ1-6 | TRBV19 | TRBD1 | CASSIDLGRGSYNSPLHF | TGTGCCAGTAGTATAGATTTGGGCAGGGGGTCTTATAATTCACCCCTCCACTTT
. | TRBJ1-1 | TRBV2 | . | CASRVGGLNTEAFF | TGTGCCAGCAGGGTCGGGGGGCTGAACACTGAAGCTTTCTTT
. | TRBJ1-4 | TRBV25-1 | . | CASSAQAGTMAEKLFF | TGTGCCAGCAGTGCCCAAGCCGGGACAATGGCTGAAAAACTGTTTTTT
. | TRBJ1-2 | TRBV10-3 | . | CAIAKGLSSYGYTF | TGTGCCATCGCGAAGGGACTTTCGTCCTATGGCTACACCTTC
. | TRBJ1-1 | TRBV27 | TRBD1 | CASRLSPGTGYTEAFF | TGTGCCAGCAGACTAAGCCCCGGGACAGGGTACACTGAAGCTTTCTTT
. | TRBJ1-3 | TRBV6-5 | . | CASSYRGTGNTIYF | TGTGCCAGCAGTTACCGAGGGACTGGAAACACCATATATTTT
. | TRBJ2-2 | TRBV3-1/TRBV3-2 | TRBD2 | CASSQDRLARDTGELFF | TGTGCCAGCAGCCAAGATAGACTAGCGAGGGACACCGGGGAGCTGTTTTTT
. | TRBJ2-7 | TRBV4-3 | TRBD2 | CASSQAPGLAYYEQYF | TGCGCCAGCAGCCAAGCTCCGGGACTAGCGTACTACGAGCAGTACTTC
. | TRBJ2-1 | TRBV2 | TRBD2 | CASRVAGGPGYNEQFF | TGTGCCAGCAGGGTAGCGGGAGGGCCAGGATACAATGAGCAGTTCTTC
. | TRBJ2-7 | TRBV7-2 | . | CASSLERLSGNYEQYF | TGTGCCAGCAGCTTAGAGCGGTTGAGCGGTAATTACGAGCAGTACTTC
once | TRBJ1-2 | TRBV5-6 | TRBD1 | CASSLPLGQAAGYTF | TGTGCCAGCAGCTTGCCATTAGGACAGGCCGCGGGCTACACCTTC